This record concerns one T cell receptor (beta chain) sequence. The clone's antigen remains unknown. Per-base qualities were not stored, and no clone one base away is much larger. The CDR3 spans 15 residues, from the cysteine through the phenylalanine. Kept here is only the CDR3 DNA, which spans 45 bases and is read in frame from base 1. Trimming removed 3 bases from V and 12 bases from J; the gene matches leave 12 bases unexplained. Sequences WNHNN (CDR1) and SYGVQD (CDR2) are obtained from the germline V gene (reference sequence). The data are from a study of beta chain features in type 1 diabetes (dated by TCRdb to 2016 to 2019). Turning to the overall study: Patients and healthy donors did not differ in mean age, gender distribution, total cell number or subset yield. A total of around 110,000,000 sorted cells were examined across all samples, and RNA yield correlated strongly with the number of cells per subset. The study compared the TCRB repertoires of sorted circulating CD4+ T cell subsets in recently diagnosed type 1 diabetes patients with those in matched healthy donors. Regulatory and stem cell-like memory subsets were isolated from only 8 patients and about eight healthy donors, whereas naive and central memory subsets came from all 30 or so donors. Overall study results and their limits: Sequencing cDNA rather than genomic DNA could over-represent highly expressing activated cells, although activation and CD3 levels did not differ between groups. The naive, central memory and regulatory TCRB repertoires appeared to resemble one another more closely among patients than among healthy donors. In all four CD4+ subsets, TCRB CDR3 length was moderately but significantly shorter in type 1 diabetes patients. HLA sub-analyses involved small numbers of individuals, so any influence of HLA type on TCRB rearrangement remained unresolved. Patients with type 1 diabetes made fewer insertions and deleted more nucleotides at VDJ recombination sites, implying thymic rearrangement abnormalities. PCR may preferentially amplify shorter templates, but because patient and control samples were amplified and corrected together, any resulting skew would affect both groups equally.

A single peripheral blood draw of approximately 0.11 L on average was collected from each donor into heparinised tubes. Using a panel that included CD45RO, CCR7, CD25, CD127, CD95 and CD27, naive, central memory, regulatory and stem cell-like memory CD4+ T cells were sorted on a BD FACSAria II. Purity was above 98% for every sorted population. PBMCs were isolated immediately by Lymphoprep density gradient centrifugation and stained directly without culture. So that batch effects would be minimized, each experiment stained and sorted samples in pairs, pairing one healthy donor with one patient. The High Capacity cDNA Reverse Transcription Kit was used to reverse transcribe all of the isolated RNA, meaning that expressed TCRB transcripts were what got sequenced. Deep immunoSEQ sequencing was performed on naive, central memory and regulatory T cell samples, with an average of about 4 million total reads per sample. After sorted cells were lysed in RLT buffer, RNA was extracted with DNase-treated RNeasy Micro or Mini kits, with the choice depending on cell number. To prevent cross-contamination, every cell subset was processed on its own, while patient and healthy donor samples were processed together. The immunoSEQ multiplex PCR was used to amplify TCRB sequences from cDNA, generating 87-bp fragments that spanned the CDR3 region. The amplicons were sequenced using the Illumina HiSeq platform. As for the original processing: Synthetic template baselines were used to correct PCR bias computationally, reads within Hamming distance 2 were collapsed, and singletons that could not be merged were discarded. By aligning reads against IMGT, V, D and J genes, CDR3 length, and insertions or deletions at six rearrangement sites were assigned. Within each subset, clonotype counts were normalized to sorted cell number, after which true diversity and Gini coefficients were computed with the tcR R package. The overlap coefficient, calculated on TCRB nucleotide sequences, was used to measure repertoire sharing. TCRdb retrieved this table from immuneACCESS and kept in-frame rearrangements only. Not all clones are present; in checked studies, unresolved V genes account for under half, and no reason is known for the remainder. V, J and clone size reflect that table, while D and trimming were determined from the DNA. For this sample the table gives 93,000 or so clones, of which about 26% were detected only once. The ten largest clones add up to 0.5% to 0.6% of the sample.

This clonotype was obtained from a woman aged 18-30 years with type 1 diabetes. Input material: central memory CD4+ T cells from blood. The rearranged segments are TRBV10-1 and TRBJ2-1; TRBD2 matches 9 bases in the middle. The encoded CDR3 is CASSEGASGIRGQFF. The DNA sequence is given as TGCGCCAGCAGTGAAGGGGCTAGCGGGATCCGGGGGCAGTTCTTC.